This T cell receptor (beta chain) was identified during a study of cytomegalovirus exposure and HLA in healthy donors. In regard to this clone: Its antigen is as yet unknown.

PCR employed 60 Vbeta and 13 Jbeta primers. Libraries were prepared by immunoSEQ multiplex PCR; TCRdb keeps only in-frame clonotypes and omits some of them. This table has some 150,000 clones, over 60% appearing once. Study-level findings and limits: Earlier analysis looked at TCR beta V segments, and most were productive about 90% or about 30% of the time.

The CDR3 length is 12 residues. The trim removed 8 bases at V and 6 bases at J, leaving 3 bases unmatched. CDR1 MNHEY and CDR2 SMNVEV come from the germline V gene (reference sequence). V is TRBV27 and J is TRBJ1-2, with 10 bases identical to TRBD1. Sequencing was carried out using PBMCs. The TCR comes from a woman between 25 and 40 years old in good health and CMV-seropositive. DNA for the CDR3: TGTGCCAGCGGGACAGGGGAGCATGGCTACACCTTC. Its translation is CASGTGEHGYTF.